The next 19 T cell receptor beta chains were all read from a single sample in a study of T-cell reconstitution after alpha-beta-depleted transplantation in children. The TCRbeta library was prepared with unique molecular identifiers. TCRdb itself ran the PCR reads through MiXCR, one entry per CDR3 protein. The repertoire holds about 500,000 distinct CDR3 sequences, less than 35% seen once, with around 2.3% in the top ten. Source: PBMCs from the stem cell graft donor, taken from the stem cell graft. These receptors were collected from a human donor who donated a stem cell graft to a child with aplastic anemia.

This sequence joins TRBV4-3 and TRBJ2-1, with a tentative D call TRBD2 (5 bases). Per germline, CDR1 LGHNA and CDR2 YSLEER. The V end lost 8 bases, the J end lost 0 bases, and 17 bases lay between the germline ends. This CDR3 spans 16 amino acids. The CDR3 here is CASGSSVASSYNEQFF. The CDR3 DNA reads TGCGCCAGCGGAAGTAGCGTCGCGAGCTCCTACAATGAGCAGTTCTTC.

The chain combines TRBV7-2 with TRBJ1-5, with D perhaps TRBD1 (5 bases). The CDR3 extends over 14 amino acids. CDR1 and CDR2 from the germline V gene are SGHTA and FQGNSA. Trimming stripped 3 bases from V and 2 bases from J, with 8 bases between. CDR3 region: CASSFKGGNQPQHF. CDR3 in DNA: TGTGCCAGCAGCTTTAAAGGGGGCAATCAGCCCCAGCATTTT. Combining the CDR3 with reference TRBV7-2 and TRBJ1-5 gives the whole variable domain GAGVSQSPSNKVTEKGKDVELRCDPISGHTALYWYRQSLGQGLEFLIYFQGNSAPDKSGLPSDRFSAERTGGSVSTLTIQRTQQEDSAVYLCASSFKGGNQPQHFGDGTRLSIL.

This sequence joins TRBV6-1 and TRBJ2-3; the match to TRBD2 covers 8 bases. Germline CDR1 and CDR2: MNHNS and SASEGT. CDR3 length equals 21 residues. J lost 1 base, V lost 6 bases, and 24 bases had no gene match. CDR3 nucleotides: TGTGCCAGCAGACTGCTACGGGTCGAGCGGGAGTCCTTGAACGGCACAGATACGCAGTATTTT. Protein product: CASRLLRVERESLNGTDTQYF.

The V gene is TRBV20-1, the J gene TRBJ1-5; 9 nucleotides line up with TRBD1. The CDR3 consists of 14 residues. The ends lost 8 bases at V and 6 bases at J; junction bases unmatched: 11. Germline CDR1 and CDR2: DFQATT and SNEGSKA (reference sequence). For the CDR3, the DNA is TGCAGTTTAAGACAGGGGGGGCTTGGTCAGCCCCAGCATTTT. Its protein is CSLRQGGLGQPQHF.

The sample holds a few counts of this clonotype. V is TRBV30 and J is TRBJ2-7; the D gene is possibly TRBD2 (6 bases). This CDR3 has 13 amino acids. Germline V gene data show CDR1 as GTSNPN and CDR2 as SVGIG (reference sequence). V lost 3 bases and J 5 bases, leaving 14 bases between the germline ends. The CDR3: CAWSVGTADEQYF. CDR3 coding DNA: TGTGCCTGGAGCGTTGGGACTGCCGACGAGCAGTACTTC. The complete variable domain, with remaining parts taken from reference TRBV30 and TRBJ2-7, reads SQTIHQWPATLVQPVGSPLSLECTVEGTSNPNLYWYRQAAGRGLQLLFYSVGIGQISSEVPQNLSASRPQDRQFILSSKKLLLSDSGFYLCAWSVGTADEQYFGPGTRLTVT.

This clonotype was seen a few times. V is TRBV19 and J is TRBJ1-3, with 7 bases that match TRBD1. The J segment lost 3 bases and the V segment lost 8 bases, leaving 1 base of the junction unmatched. This CDR3 contains 12 residues. Per germline, CDR1 LNHDA and CDR2 SQIVND (reference sequence). The CDR3, as DNA: TGTGCCAGTGGGACAGTTGGAAACACCATATATTTT. It translates to CASGTVGNTIYF.

V gene TRBV6-6 combines with J gene TRBJ2-7; 7 nucleotides match TRBD1. The CDR3 runs to 13 residues. Germline values: CDR1 MNHNY, CDR2 SVGAGI (reference sequence). Losses at the gene ends were 8 bases for V and 1 base for J; bases not matched to a gene: 5. CDR3 sequence: CASLDRDSYEQYF. CDR3 bases: TGTGCCAGCCTAGACAGGGATTCCTACGAGCAGTACTTC.

The V gene is TRBV5-4, the J gene TRBJ2-1; TRBD2 aligns across 13 bases. Germline V gene lookup returns CDR1 SGHNT and CDR2 YYREEE (reference sequence). This CDR3 region has 19 residues. V lost 0 bases to trimming and J lost 7 bases; unmatched junction nucleotides: 13. The CDR3 loop is CASSLGRTSGSGYRNEQFF. The DNA for the CDR3 is TGTGCCAGCAGCTTGGGTCGGACTAGCGGGAGTGGATATCGGAATGAGCAGTTCTTC.

CDR3 DNA: TGCAGTGCTACGACAGGGGACTATGGCTACACCTTC. Its protein product is CSATTGDYGYTF. The chain combines TRBV20-1 with TRBJ1-2; TRBD1 matches at 8 bases. In germline, CDR1 is DFQATT, CDR2 SNEGSKA (reference sequence). J lost 3 bases, V lost 4 bases, and 1 base had no gene match. The CDR3 consists of 12 residues.

This clonotype was detected only a few times. This chain links TRBV7-9 with TRBJ1-2; 10 bases are a match to TRBD1. Germline V gene sequence: CDR1 SEHNR, CDR2 FQNEAQ (reference sequence). V shed 3 bases, J shed 1 base, and the junction held 2 bases outside the gene matches. The CDR3 contains 15 residues. CDR3 residues: CASSFDRGRNYGYTF. In nucleotides, the CDR3 is TGTGCCAGCAGCTTTGACAGGGGGCGTAACTATGGCTACACCTTC.

The gene calls are TRBV20-1 and TRBJ1-5, with TRBD1 matching over 7 bases. Germline V lookup: CDR1 DFQATT, CDR2 SNEGSKA (reference sequence). J gave up 1 base and V 7 bases, and 7 bases lay outside the gene matches. This CDR3 contains 14 residues. The CDR3 DNA follows: TGCAGTGTTCCTCAGGGGGGAAGCAATCAGCCCCAGCATTTT. Translated: CSVPQGGSNQPQHF.

The chain combines TRBV7-9 with TRBJ1-2; D may be TRBD1 (5 bases). Germline CDR1 and CDR2: SEHNR and FQNEAQ (reference sequence). The CDR3 extends over 15 amino acids. V lost 5 bases, J lost 8 bases, and 21 bases lay in between. The CDR3, as DNA: TGTGCCAGCAGCATCCGCGCCGGGACCCAAATGGGCTACACCTTC. Amino acid sequence: CASSIRAGTQMGYTF.

The rearrangement uses TRBV9 and TRBJ2-1; 7 positions match TRBD2. CDR1 is SGDLS, CDR2 YYNGEE, per germline. After removal of 4 bases from V and 2 bases from J, the junction contained 6 bases not matched to a gene. The CDR3 extends over 15 amino acids. This CDR3 is CASSPGLGAYNEQFF. In DNA, the CDR3 is TGTGCCAGCAGCCCCGGACTAGGGGCCTACAATGAGCAGTTCTTC.

This clonotype has just a few counts. The rearrangement uses TRBV6-5 and TRBJ2-2; a weak D match, TRBD1 (6 bases). This CDR3 is 15 amino acids long. The V end lost 0 bases, the J end lost 8 bases, and 13 bases lay between the germline ends. The germline gives CDR1 MNHEY, CDR2 SVGAGI. In DNA form, the CDR3 reads TGTGCCAGCAGTTACTCTCGGGACAAAGTGGGGGAGCTGTTTTTT. It translates to CASSYSRDKVGELFF.

Of note for this clonotype: One end of the junction does not line up with germline, which may come from a read error. The chain combines TRBV7-2 with TRBJ2-7; D possibly uses TRBD1 or TRBD2 (6 bases each). CDR1 and CDR2 (germline): SGHTA, FQGNSA. The CDR3 covers 15 residues. Written as DNA, the CDR3 is TGTGCCAGCAGCCTAGCGACCGGGACATCCTACGAGCAGTACTTC. This gives the protein CASSLATGTSYEQYF.

V gene TRBV20-1 combines with J gene TRBJ2-1, with 7 bases that match TRBD1. J lost 0 bases, V lost 5 bases, and 7 bases had no gene match. The CDR3 length is 15 residues. Germline CDR1 reads DFQATT; CDR2 reads SNEGSKA (reference sequence). The DNA of the CDR3 is TGCAGTGCTCCCGGGGACAGTAGCTCCTACAATGAGCAGTTCTTC. Translation gives CSAPGDSSSYNEQFF.

CDR3 in DNA: TGTGCCAGTAGGGCAGGGAGTTACCAGCCCCAGCATTTT. Its protein is CASRAGSYQPQHF. The chain has TRBV19 and TRBJ1-5; TRBD1 might be the D (5 bases). V lost 6 bases to trimming and J lost 7 bases, with 13 bases between them. Germline lookup yields CDR1 LNHDA and CDR2 SQIVND (reference sequence). This CDR3 comprises 13 residues.

CDR3 sequence: CAISESIDRYYEQYF. The CDR3 DNA reads TGTGCCATCAGTGAGTCAATCGACAGGTACTACGAGCAGTACTTC. The genes are TRBV10-3 and TRBJ2-7; the D gene is possibly TRBD1 (6 bases). In germline, CDR1 is ENHRY, CDR2 SYGVKD. Trimming removed 0 bases from V and 3 bases from J, with 12 bases in between. The CDR3 is 15 amino acids.

The chain uses TRBV7-9 and TRBJ1-1; the D is unclear. This CDR3 is 13 amino acids long. The germline V and J ends were trimmed by 5 bases and 3 bases, with 10 bases remaining between them. Germline V CDR1 and CDR2: SEHNR, FQNEAQ (reference sequence). In DNA form, the CDR3 reads TGTGCCAGCAGCGCGCCCGGTGACACTGAAGCTTTCTTT. This encodes CASSAPGDTEAFF.